The 11 T cell receptor beta chains listed next were all sequenced from one sample in a study of response to subunit inactivated influenza vaccine. TCRdb fed the RT-PCR reads into MiXCR, producing one record per CDR3 protein. The data contain hundreds of thousands of distinct CDR3 sequences, roughly 23% of them singletons. Sequenced here: CD4+ T cells sorted from PBMCs, sampled around 5 days after vaccination. Receptors were obtained from a man aged 45-65 years who received an inactivated influenza vaccine.

This chain links TRBV5-1 with TRBJ2-1; 9 positions agree with TRBD2. This CDR3 has 17 amino acids. After removal of 0 bases from V and 1 base from J, the junction contained 5 bases not matched to a gene. From germline, CDR1 is SGHRS and CDR2 YFSETQ. The CDR3 loop reads CASSLASSGASYNEQFF. CDR3 in DNA: TGCGCCAGCAGCTTGGCTTCTAGCGGGGCGTCCTACAATGAGCAGTTCTTC.

In its sample, this clonotype was seen a few times. The CDR3, as DNA: TGTGCCAGCAGTCCCCGACAGCCACTAGCCAAAAACATTCAGTACTTC. This translates into CASSPRQPLAKNIQYF. The chain carries TRBV28 and TRBJ2-4, with TRBD1 as a possible D gene (5 bases). V lost 5 bases, J lost 0 bases, and 14 bases lay in between. Germline loops: CDR1 MDHEN, CDR2 SYDVKM. The CDR3 sequence is 16 residues long.

The count of this clonotype is one. The chain employs TRBV3-1 and TRBJ2-5; 10 nucleotides line up with TRBD1. V trimming: 6 bases; J trimming: 5 bases; junction bases outside the gene matches: 12. From germline, CDR1 is LGHDT and CDR2 YNNKEL (reference sequence). The CDR3 loop spans 16 amino acids. The CDR3 DNA sequence: TGTGCCAGCAGTACCGGGACAGGGGCCCCCGGGGAGACCCAGTACTTC. Translated, it gives CASSTGTGAPGETQYF.

The chain joins TRBV7-2 to TRBJ1-5, with 7 bases aligning to TRBD1. This CDR3 contains 16 residues. V trimming: 1 base; J trimming: 8 bases; junction bases outside the gene matches: 11. CDR1 and CDR2 from the germline V gene are SGHTA and FQGNSA. This CDR3 is CASSLGGSRGGKPQHF. CDR3 coding DNA: TGTGCCAGCAGCTTAGGAGGTTCCAGGGGGGGCAAGCCCCAGCATTTT.

The gene calls are TRBV7-3 and TRBJ2-1; D unclear. The CDR3 has 13 amino acids. V was pared by 6 bases and J by 6 bases, with 12 bases between. Germline CDR1 reads SGHTA; CDR2 reads FQGTGA. The CDR3 reads CASRSVGRNEQFF. As DNA, the CDR3 is TGTGCCAGCAGGTCCGTGGGTCGCAATGAGCAGTTCTTC.

This clonotype occurred a few times. The chain joins TRBV20-1 to TRBJ1-2; 9 bases are a match to TRBD1. Trimming at V came to 6 bases and at J to 8 bases, leaving 10 bases not matched to a gene. CDR1 and CDR2 from the germline V gene are DFQATT and SNEGSKA (reference sequence). The CDR3 length is 13 residues. CDR3 in DNA: TGCAGTGCCAGCAAGGGGGACAGGGTGGGCTACACCTTC. The encoded protein is CSASKGDRVGYTF.

V is TRBV7-9 and J is TRBJ1-1; TRBD1 matches at 8 bases. This CDR3 region has 15 residues. The trim removed 5 bases at V and 5 bases at J, leaving 10 bases unmatched. Germline assignment: CDR1 SEHNR and CDR2 FQNEAQ (reference sequence). The CDR3 sequence: CASSDPPGGRTEAFF. CDR3 nucleotide sequence: TGTGCCAGCAGCGACCCGCCAGGGGGCAGGACTGAAGCTTTCTTT.

This clonotype was counted only a few times. The V call is TRBV6-4, the J call TRBJ1-2, with D possibly being TRBD1 (5 bases). Germline CDR1 reads MRHNA; CDR2 reads SNTAGT. The ends were cut back, 6 bases at V and 7 bases at J, with 9 bases in the middle. This CDR3 comprises 11 residues. The CDR3 reads CASSQGAGYTF. CDR3 DNA sequence: TGTGCCAGCAGCCAGGGCGCTGGCTACACCTTC.

This sequence joins TRBV7-2 and TRBJ2-7; D call uncertain. Per the germline V gene, CDR1 is SGHTA and CDR2 is FQGNSA. Trimming took off 4 bases at V and 6 bases at J, with 10 bases between the two ends. This CDR3 contains 12 residues. As DNA, the CDR3 is TGTGCCAGCAGCTCTCTAATGGGCGAGCAGTACTTC. Translated: CASSSLMGEQYF.

The V call is TRBV5-1, the J call TRBJ1-1; the D gene is possibly TRBD1 (6 bases). V lost 0 bases, J lost 7 bases, and 25 bases lay in between. Germline V CDR1 and CDR2: SGHRS, YFSETQ. This CDR3 has 18 amino acids. The CDR3 region is CASSLAERGAGFRDEAFF. DNA of the CDR3: TGCGCCAGCAGCTTGGCCGAAAGGGGGGCAGGGTTTCGGGATGAAGCTTTCTTT.

The gene calls are TRBV11-2 and TRBJ2-7, with 7 bases fitting TRBD1. The V gene's germline CDR1 is SGHAT and CDR2 FQNNGV. The CDR3 sequence is 15 residues long. The V and J ends lost 5 bases and 3 bases, in that order; junction bases with no gene match: 10. CDR3 in amino acids: CASSPTRDSFYEQYF. In nucleotides, the CDR3 is TGTGCCAGCAGCCCAACACGGGACAGCTTCTACGAGCAGTACTTC.